These 26 T cell receptor beta chains came from one sample sequenced in a study of PD-1 blockade in classical Hodgkin lymphoma. Time point denoted: cycle 4 day 1 (C4D1), after more than 5 weeks of nivolumab. Every one of the patients relapsed after autologous stem cell transplantation (brentuximab vedotin exposure was variable). Researchers report purifying CD4+ T cells from thawed PBMCs by magnetic negative selection. Generated by immunoSEQ multiplex PCR, the TCRdb table keeps only in-frame clones and is missing some. The table lists 30,000 or so clones, roughly nine tenths of them singletons, with approximately 0.43% in the top ten. Sequencing was performed on CD4+ T cells from blood, taken before the fourth cycle of nivolumab. All receptors derive from a human donor with classical Hodgkin lymphoma.

The V and J genes are TRBV2 and TRBJ2-2; TRBD1 matches at 8 bases. The CDR3 is 14 residues long. Unmatched junction bases numbered 4, after V lost 4 bases and J lost 6 bases. CDR1 is SNHLY, CDR2 FYNNEI, per germline. CDR3 sequence (DNA): TGTGCCAGCAGTGTTCAGGGGGCTGCCGGGGAGCTGTTTTTT. Amino acid sequence: CASSVQGAAGELFF.

The chain joins TRBV19 to TRBJ2-7; 7 bases map to TRBD1. The trim removed 8 bases at V and 0 bases at J, leaving 7 bases unmatched. The CDR3 has 14 amino acids. Germline V CDR1 and CDR2: LNHDA, SQIVND (reference sequence). CDR3 sequence reads: CASQRDRSSYEQYF. CDR3 DNA: TGTGCCAGTCAGAGGGACAGAAGCTCCTACGAGCAGTACTTC.

This chain links TRBV5-1 with TRBJ1-2; D remains ambiguous. V was pared by 0 bases and J by 6 bases, with 15 bases between. The length of the CDR3 is 15 residues. CDR1 and CDR2 from the germline V gene are SGHRS and YFSETQ. The DNA of the CDR3 is TGCGCCAGCAGCTTGGCCGGGCGGCAGGCAGATGGCTACACCTTC. The encoded protein is CASSLAGRQADGYTF. Based on the CDR3 plus reference TRBV5-1 and TRBJ1-2, the full variable domain is KAGVTQTPRYLIKTRGQQVTLSCSPISGHRSVSWYQQTPGQGLQFLFEYFSETQRNKGNFPGRFSGRQFSNSRSEMNVSTLELGDSALYLCASSLAGRQADGYTFGSGTRLTVV.

The gene calls are TRBV7-9 and TRBJ2-5; 7 bases line up with TRBD1. CDR3 length equals 15 residues. After removal of 6 bases from V and 10 bases from J, the junction contained 17 bases not matched to a gene. CDR1 and CDR2 from the germline V gene are SEHNR and FQNEAQ (reference sequence). The CDR3 DNA reads as TGTGCCAGCAGTTATGCCGGGACAGATGGTGGGGGCCAGTACTTC. It yields the protein CASSYAGTDGGGQYF.

The table lists this clone with a count of one. The genes are TRBV6-6 and TRBJ2-5; tentatively, D is TRBD1 (6 bases). Germline V gives CDR1 MNHNY, CDR2 SVGAGI (reference sequence). Trimming cost V 6 bases and J 2 bases, with 10 bases left between them. The CDR3 extends over 13 amino acids. The CDR3 DNA sequence: TGTGCCAGCAGGATGGACAGACAAGAGACCCAGTACTTC. Protein product: CASRMDRQETQYF.

V usage is TRBV27 and J usage is TRBJ1-2, with unresolved D. The CDR3 runs 14 residues. Germline V gene data show CDR1 as MNHEY and CDR2 as SMNVEV (reference sequence). Trimming removed 5 bases at V and 4 bases at J, with 14 bases between. In DNA, the CDR3 is TGTGCCAGCAGTCCTGGTTGGGCGGGCTATGGCTACACCTTC. It translates to CASSPGWAGYGYTF.

V usage is TRBV5-5 and J usage is TRBJ2-7; D uncertain. V lost 2 bases to trimming and J lost 7 bases, with 16 bases between them. Germline V lookup: CDR1 SGHKS, CDR2 YYEKEE (reference sequence). This CDR3 contains 14 residues. In DNA form, the CDR3 reads TGTGCCAGCAGCTTTCCAGCGAATGTTGGGGAGCAGTACTTC. Its translation is CASSFPANVGEQYF.

This clone was seen a few times. The chain uses TRBV7-8 and TRBJ1-2, with a possible D match to TRBD1 (6 bases). Germline CDR1 SGHVS, CDR2 FQNEAQ. With 1 base removed from V and 3 bases from J, the gap between germline ends came to 24 bases. The CDR3 consists of 19 residues. The CDR3 region has the DNA TGTGCCAGCAGCTTAGAAAGTTTCACCGGGACACCTTCTTACTATGGCTACACCTTC. Amino acid sequence: CASSLESFTGTPSYYGYTF.

The chain joins TRBV30 to TRBJ1-2; D possibly corresponds to TRBD1 (6 bases). V shed 7 bases and J shed 6 bases, with 18 bases lying between them. Germline values: CDR1 GTSNPN, CDR2 SVGIG (reference sequence). The CDR3 sequence is 13 residues long. The CDR3 loop reads CASRGGGLDGYTF. The CDR3 DNA is TGTGCCTCTAGAGGGGGTGGACTGGATGGCTACACCTTC. Based on the CDR3 plus reference TRBV30 and TRBJ1-2, the full variable domain is SQTIHQWPATLVQPVGSPLSLECTVEGTSNPNLYWYRQAAGRGLQLLFYSVGIGQISSEVPQNLSASRPQDRQFILSSKKLLLSDSGFYLCASRGGGLDGYTFGSGTRLTVV.

V and J are TRBV19 and TRBJ1-6; no definite D call. Germline V CDR1 and CDR2: LNHDA, SQIVND (reference sequence). V was shortened by 6 bases and J by 7 bases, with 7 bases between the two germline ends. The CDR3 runs 12 residues. CDR3 in DNA: TGTGCCAGTAGGACACCAAATTCACCCCTCCACTTT. Its protein product is CASRTPNSPLHF.

The rearrangement links TRBV18 to TRBJ2-5; D might be TRBD1 (6 bases). The ends were cut back, 10 bases at V and 5 bases at J, with 17 bases in the middle. CDR1 and CDR2 (germline): KGHSH, LQKENI. The CDR3 extends over 13 amino acids. The CDR3 region has the DNA TGTGCCACCAACCTAGGGGGTCAGGAGACCCAGTACTTC. Amino acids: CATNLGGQETQYF.

The V and J genes are TRBV7-3 and TRBJ2-3, with TRBD2 matching over 12 bases. Trimming at V came to 4 bases and at J to 4 bases, leaving 6 bases not matched to a gene. This CDR3 region has 16 residues. Germline V gene data show CDR1 as SGHTA and CDR2 as FQGTGA. The CDR3 sequence: CASSSRTSGIPDTQYF. CDR3 DNA: TGTGCCAGCAGCTCAAGGACTAGCGGGATCCCAGATACGCAGTATTTT.

The V call is TRBV28, the J call TRBJ2-5; possible D gene TRBD2, 7 bases. The V gene lost 5 bases and the J gene lost 2 bases, with 18 bases spanning the gap. Germline V lookup: CDR1 MDHEN, CDR2 SYDVKM. The CDR3 extends over 16 amino acids. The CDR3 region is CASSVWGGRFQETQYF. CDR3 in DNA: TGTGCCAGCAGTGTTTGGGGGGGGCGGTTTCAAGAGACCCAGTACTTC.

The chain is built from TRBV5-6 and TRBJ1-1, with D tentatively TRBD1 (6 bases). V lost 4 bases and J 4 bases, leaving 14 bases between the germline ends. CDR1 and CDR2 (germline): SGHDT, YYEEEE. The CDR3 has 14 amino acids. CDR3 DNA: TGTGCCAGCAGCGGAACAGGGTCTGCCACTGAAGCTTTCTTT. Its protein is CASSGTGSATEAFF.

V and J are TRBV10-3 and TRBJ2-7, with D perhaps matching TRBD1 (5 bases). Germline values: CDR1 ENHRY, CDR2 SYGVKD. Trimming pared 10 bases from V and 5 bases from J, leaving 18 bases between. The CDR3 has 13 amino acids. This CDR3 reads CATRTYQGHEQYF. The CDR3, as DNA: TGTGCCACCCGCACTTATCAGGGCCACGAGCAGTACTTC.

The rearrangement joins TRBV28 to TRBJ2-3, with D perhaps matching TRBD1 (6 bases). V was trimmed by 5 bases and J by 5 bases, leaving 23 bases between them. CDR1 MDHEN and CDR2 SYDVKM come from the germline V gene. The CDR3 loop spans 17 amino acids. The CDR3 DNA is TGTGCCAGCAGTCTCCCCACAGGGAGATCTTCTGGAGATACGCAGTATTTT. Translation: CASSLPTGRSSGDTQYF.

This clone was found once. CDR3 nucleotide sequence: TGTGCCAGCAGTCCCCTTGGCGGGAGCTCCTACGAGCAGTACTTC. As protein: CASSPLGGSSYEQYF. The chain carries TRBV28 and TRBJ2-7; 7 bases map to TRBD2. CDR1 MDHEN and CDR2 SYDVKM come from the germline V gene. CDR3 length: 15 amino acids. After removal of 5 bases from V and 0 bases from J, the junction contained 7 bases not matched to a gene.

This rearrangement joins TRBV18 to TRBJ2-1, with TRBD1 identical over 10 bases. V lost 3 bases and J lost 3; bases outside the gene matches: 11. Germline V gene sequence: CDR1 KGHSH, CDR2 LQKENI. This CDR3 has 18 amino acids. The chain's CDR3 is CASSPLTGGEGNYNEQFF. The CDR3, as DNA: TGTGCCAGCTCACCCCTGACAGGGGGCGAGGGCAACTACAATGAGCAGTTCTTC.

The gene calls are TRBV5-5 and TRBJ1-2; D ambiguous. Trimming left V 0 bases short and J 3 bases short, with 15 bases between. Germline lookup yields CDR1 SGHKS and CDR2 YYEKEE (reference sequence). The CDR3 has 16 residues. The CDR3 DNA reads as TGTGCCAGCAGCTTGGGGACGTTCCTGGGCGACTATGGCTACACCTTC. It specifies CASSLGTFLGDYGYTF.

The chain carries TRBV7-6 and TRBJ1-3; 11 bases are shared with TRBD1. This CDR3 has 16 amino acids. Germline loops: CDR1 SGHVS, CDR2 FNYEAQ. The V gene end was trimmed by 5 bases and the J gene end by 0 bases; junction bases not matched to a gene: 3. CDR3: CASSPGQGVSGNTIYF. CDR3 DNA: TGTGCCAGCAGCCCGGGACAGGGGGTCTCTGGAAACACCATATATTTT.

J is TRBJ2-1 and V is TRBV4-1; possible D gene TRBD2, 5 bases. The CDR3 extends over 17 amino acids. Trimming took 1 base from V and 2 from J, leaving 15 bases between them. From germline, CDR1 is MGHRA and CDR2 YSYEKL. The CDR3: CASSQGPEGTAYNEQFF. CDR3 DNA: TGCGCCAGCAGCCAAGGACCAGAGGGCACCGCCTACAATGAGCAGTTCTTC.

This clone was picked up one time. The rearrangement uses TRBV19 and TRBJ1-1, with TRBD1 as a possible D gene (5 bases). This CDR3 contains 15 residues. With 6 bases removed from V and 1 base from J, the gap between germline ends came to 15 bases. The germline V gene encodes CDR1 LNHDA and CDR2 SQIVND (reference sequence). The CDR3 DNA reads TGTGCCAGTAGAACACACACAGGTCCGAACACTGAAGCTTTCTTT. It yields the protein CASRTHTGPNTEAFF. The whole variable domain, remainder taken from reference TRBV19 and TRBJ1-1, is DGGITQSPKYLFRKEGQNVTLSCEQNLNHDAMYWYRQDPGQGLRLIYYSQIVNDFQKGDIAEGYSVSREKKESFPLTVTSAQKNPTAFYLCASRTHTGPNTEAFFGQGTRLTVV.

V is TRBV4-1 and J is TRBJ2-7; tentative D call: TRBD1 (6 bases). This CDR3 contains 14 residues. With 4 bases removed from V and 4 bases from J, the gap between germline ends came to 14 bases. Per the germline V gene, CDR1 is MGHRA and CDR2 is YSYEKL. The CDR3, as DNA: TGCGCCAGCAGCCCTAGAGGTGACAGGTACGAGCAGTACTTC. Encoded protein: CASSPRGDRYEQYF.

The chain joins TRBV19 to TRBJ2-5; 10 nucleotides line up with TRBD2. V was pared by 3 bases and J by 5 bases, with 9 bases of the junction left unmatched. Germline CDR1 reads LNHDA; CDR2 reads SQIVND (reference sequence). The CDR3 sequence is 16 residues long. In DNA, the CDR3 is TGTGCCAGTAGTATTGGAACTAGCGGGATTAGGGAGACCCAGTACTTC. This translates into CASSIGTSGIRETQYF.

This rearrangement joins TRBV15 to TRBJ2-7; D might be TRBD2 (6 bases). Germline V lookup: CDR1 LNHNV, CDR2 YYDKDF (reference sequence). Trimming stripped 0 bases from V and 7 bases from J, with 13 bases between. This CDR3 is 14 amino acids long. The chain's CDR3 is CATSRDGGGREQYF. The CDR3 coding sequence is TGTGCCACCAGCAGAGATGGTGGAGGGAGGGAGCAGTACTTC.

The chain carries TRBV19 and TRBJ2-1; the D is unclear. This CDR3 is built from 13 residues. Germline CDR1 and CDR2: LNHDA and SQIVND (reference sequence). Trimming left V 9 bases short and J 7 bases short, with 16 bases between. The CDR3 region is CASRSLPQNEQFF. CDR3 bases: TGTGCCAGCCGGTCTCTCCCCCAAAATGAGCAGTTCTTC.